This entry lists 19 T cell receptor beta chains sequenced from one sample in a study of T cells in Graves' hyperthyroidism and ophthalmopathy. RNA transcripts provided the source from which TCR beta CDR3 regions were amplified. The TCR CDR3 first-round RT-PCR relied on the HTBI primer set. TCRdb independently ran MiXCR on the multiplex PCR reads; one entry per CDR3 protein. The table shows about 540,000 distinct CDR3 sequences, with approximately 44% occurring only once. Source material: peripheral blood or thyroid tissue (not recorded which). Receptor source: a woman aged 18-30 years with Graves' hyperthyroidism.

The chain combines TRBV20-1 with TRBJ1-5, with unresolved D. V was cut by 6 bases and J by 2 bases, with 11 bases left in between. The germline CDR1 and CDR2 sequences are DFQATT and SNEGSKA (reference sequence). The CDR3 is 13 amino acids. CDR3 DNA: TGCAGTGCCACGGGGTGGGGCAATCAGCCCCAGCATTTT. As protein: CSATGWGNQPQHF.

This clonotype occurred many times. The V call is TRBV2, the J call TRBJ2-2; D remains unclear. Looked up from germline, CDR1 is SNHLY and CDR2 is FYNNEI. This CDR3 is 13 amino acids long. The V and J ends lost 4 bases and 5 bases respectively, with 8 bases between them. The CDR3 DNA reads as TGTGCCAGCAGTGTAGGCGCGACCGGGGAGCTGTTTTTT. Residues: CASSVGATGELFF. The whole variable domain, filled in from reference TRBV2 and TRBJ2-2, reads EPEVTQTPSHQVTQMGQEVILRCVPISNHLYFYWYRQILGQKVEFLVSFYNNEISEKSEIFDDQFSVERPDGSNFTLKIRSTKLEDSAMYFCASSVGATGELFFGEGSRLTVL.

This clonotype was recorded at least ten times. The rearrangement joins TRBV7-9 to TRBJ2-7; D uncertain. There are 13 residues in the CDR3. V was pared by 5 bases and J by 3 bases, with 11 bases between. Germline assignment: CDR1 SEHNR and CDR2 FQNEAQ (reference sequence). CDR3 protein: CASSQEELYEQYF. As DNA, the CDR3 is TGTGCCAGCAGCCAAGAAGAGCTCTACGAGCAGTACTTC.

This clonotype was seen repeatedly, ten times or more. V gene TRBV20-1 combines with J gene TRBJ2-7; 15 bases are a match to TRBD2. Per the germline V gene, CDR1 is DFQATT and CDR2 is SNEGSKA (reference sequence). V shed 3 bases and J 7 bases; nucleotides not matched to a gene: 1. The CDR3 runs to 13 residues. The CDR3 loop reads CSASGLAGGEQYF. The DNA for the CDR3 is TGCAGTGCTAGCGGACTAGCGGGGGGGGAGCAGTACTTC.

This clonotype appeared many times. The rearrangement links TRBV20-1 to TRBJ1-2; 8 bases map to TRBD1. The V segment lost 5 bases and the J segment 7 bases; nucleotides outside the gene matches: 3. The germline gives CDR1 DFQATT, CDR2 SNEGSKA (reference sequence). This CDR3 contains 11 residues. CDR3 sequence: CSAGTGGGYTF. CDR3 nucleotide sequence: TGCAGTGCTGGGACAGGAGGTGGCTACACCTTC.

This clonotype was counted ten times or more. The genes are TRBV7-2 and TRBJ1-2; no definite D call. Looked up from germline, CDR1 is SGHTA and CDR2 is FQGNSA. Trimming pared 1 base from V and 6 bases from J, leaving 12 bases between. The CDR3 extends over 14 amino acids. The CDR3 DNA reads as TGTGCCAGCAGCTTAGGTCGGGGTTGGAATGGCTACACCTTC. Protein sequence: CASSLGRGWNGYTF. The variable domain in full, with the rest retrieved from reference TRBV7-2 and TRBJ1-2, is GAGVSQSPSNKVTEKGKDVELRCDPISGHTALYWYRQSLGQGLEFLIYFQGNSAPDKSGLPSDRFSAERTGGSVSTLTIQRTQQEDSAVYLCASSLGRGWNGYTFGSGTRLTVV.

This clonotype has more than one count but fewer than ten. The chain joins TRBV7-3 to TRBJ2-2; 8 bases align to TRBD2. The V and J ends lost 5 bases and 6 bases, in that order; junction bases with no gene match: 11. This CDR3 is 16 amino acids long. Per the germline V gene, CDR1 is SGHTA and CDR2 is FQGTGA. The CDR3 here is CASSPLNGRAAGELFF. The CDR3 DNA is TGTGCCAGCAGCCCCTTAAACGGGAGGGCCGCCGGGGAGCTGTTTTTT.

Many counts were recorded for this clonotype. CDR3 amino acids: CASSFETGYGYTF. The CDR3 coding sequence is TGTGCCAGCAGCTTCGAGACAGGCTATGGCTACACCTTC. The rearrangement uses TRBV7-9 and TRBJ1-2, with a weak D call TRBD1 (6 bases). V lost 3 bases and J lost 4, with 9 bases in between. Germline assignment: CDR1 SEHNR and CDR2 FQNEAQ (reference sequence). The CDR3 extends over 13 amino acids.

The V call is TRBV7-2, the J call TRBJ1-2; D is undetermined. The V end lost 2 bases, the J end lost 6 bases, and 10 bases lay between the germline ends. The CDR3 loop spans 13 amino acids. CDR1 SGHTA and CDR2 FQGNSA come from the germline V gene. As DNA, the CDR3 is TGTGCCAGCAGCTTAACCCTTGACAATGGCTACACCTTC. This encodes CASSLTLDNGYTF.

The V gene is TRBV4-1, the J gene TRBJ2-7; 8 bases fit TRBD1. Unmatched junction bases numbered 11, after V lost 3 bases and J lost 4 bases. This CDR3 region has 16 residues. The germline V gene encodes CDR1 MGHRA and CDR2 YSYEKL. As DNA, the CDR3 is TGCGCCAGCAGCCACGGCTCCGGGACAGGTGGATACGAGCAGTACTTC. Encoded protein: CASSHGSGTGGYEQYF.

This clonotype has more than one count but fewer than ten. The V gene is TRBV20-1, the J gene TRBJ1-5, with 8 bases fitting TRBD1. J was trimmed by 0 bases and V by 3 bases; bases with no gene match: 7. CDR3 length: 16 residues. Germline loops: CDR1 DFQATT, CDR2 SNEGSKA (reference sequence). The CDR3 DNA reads TGCAGTGCTAGGACCAGGGGGCCCAATAGCAATCAGCCCCAGCATTTT. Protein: CSARTRGPNSNQPQHF.

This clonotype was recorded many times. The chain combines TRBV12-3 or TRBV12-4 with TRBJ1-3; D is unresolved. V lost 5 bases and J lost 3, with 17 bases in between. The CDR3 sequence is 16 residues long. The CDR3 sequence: CASSPTQPGDGNTIYF. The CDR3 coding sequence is TGTGCCAGCAGTCCTACACAGCCCGGAGATGGAAACACCATATATTTT.

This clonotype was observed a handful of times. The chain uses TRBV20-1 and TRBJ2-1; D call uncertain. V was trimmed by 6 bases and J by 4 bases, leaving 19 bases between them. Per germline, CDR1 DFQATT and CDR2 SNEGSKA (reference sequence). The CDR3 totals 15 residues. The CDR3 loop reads CSAPPTGVRYNEQFF. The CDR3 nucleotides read TGCAGTGCGCCACCCACGGGCGTAAGGTACAATGAGCAGTTCTTC.

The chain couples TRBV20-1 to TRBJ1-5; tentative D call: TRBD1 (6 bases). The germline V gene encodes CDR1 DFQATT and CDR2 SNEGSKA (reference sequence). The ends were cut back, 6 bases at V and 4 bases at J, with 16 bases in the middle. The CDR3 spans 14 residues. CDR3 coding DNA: TGCAGTGCCAGCACGGACAGAAATAATCAGCCCCAGCATTTT. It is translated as CSASTDRNNQPQHF.

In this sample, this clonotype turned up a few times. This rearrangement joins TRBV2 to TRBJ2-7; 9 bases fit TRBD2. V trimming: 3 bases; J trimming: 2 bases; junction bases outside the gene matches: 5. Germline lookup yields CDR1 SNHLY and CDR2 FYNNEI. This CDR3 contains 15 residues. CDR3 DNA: TGTGCCAGCAGTGATGTACTAGCGGGCACCTACGAGCAGTACTTC. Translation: CASSDVLAGTYEQYF. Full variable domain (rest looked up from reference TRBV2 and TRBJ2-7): EPEVTQTPSHQVTQMGQEVILRCVPISNHLYFYWYRQILGQKVEFLVSFYNNEISEKSEIFDDQFSVERPDGSNFTLKIRSTKLEDSAMYFCASSDVLAGTYEQYFGPGTRLTVT.

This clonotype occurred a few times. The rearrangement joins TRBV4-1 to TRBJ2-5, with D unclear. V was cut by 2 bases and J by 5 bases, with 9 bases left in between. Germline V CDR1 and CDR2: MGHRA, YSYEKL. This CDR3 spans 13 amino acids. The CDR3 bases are TGCGCCAGCAGCCAAAGCGTCCGGGAGACCCAGTACTTC. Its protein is CASSQSVRETQYF.

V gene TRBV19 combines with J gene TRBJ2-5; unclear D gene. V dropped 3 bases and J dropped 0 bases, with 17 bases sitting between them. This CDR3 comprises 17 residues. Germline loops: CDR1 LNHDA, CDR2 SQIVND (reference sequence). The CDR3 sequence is CASSMVLVNTDQETQYF. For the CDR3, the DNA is TGTGCCAGTAGTATGGTCCTAGTCAATACTGACCAAGAGACCCAGTACTTC. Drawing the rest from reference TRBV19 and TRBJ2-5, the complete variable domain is DGGITQSPKYLFRKEGQNVTLSCEQNLNHDAMYWYRQDPGQGLRLIYYSQIVNDFQKGDIAEGYSVSREKKESFPLTVTSAQKNPTAFYLCASSMVLVNTDQETQYFGPGTRLLVL.

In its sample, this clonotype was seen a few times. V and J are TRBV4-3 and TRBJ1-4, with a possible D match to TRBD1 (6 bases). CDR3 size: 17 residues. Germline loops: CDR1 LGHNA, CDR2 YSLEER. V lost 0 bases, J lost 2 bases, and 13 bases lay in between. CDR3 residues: CASSQEGGDRTNEKLFF. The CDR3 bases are TGCGCCAGCAGCCAAGAAGGTGGAGACAGGACTAATGAAAAACTGTTTTTT.

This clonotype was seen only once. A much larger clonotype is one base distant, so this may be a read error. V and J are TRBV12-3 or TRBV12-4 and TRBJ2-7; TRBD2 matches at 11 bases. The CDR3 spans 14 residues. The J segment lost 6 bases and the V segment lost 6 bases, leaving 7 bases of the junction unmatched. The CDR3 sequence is CASRHSGRALEQYF. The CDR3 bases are TGTGCCAGCAGGCATAGCGGGAGGGCCCTCGAGCAGTACTTC.